This T cell receptor (beta chain) derives from a study of T cell changes during pregnancy in multiple sclerosis. Profiled with immunoSEQ multiplex PCR; TCRdb holds only in-frame clones, not every one. The sample lists 36,000 or so clones; around nine tenths were seen once. CDR1 and CDR2 from the germline V gene are SNHLY and FYNNEI. V lost 6 bases and J 4 bases, leaving 16 bases between the germline ends. The CDR3 is 15 residues long. V is TRBV2 and J is TRBJ2-1; D is possibly TRBD2 (6 bases). The sequence came from a female donor with multiple sclerosis, enrolled in a pregnancy study. This specimen was CD4+ T cells from peripheral blood mononuclear cells, taken in the first trimester of pregnancy. This chain's CDR3 is CASRGGATPYNEQFF. The CDR3 nucleotides read TGTGCCAGCAGGGGCGGGGCGACCCCTTACAATGAGCAGTTCTTC.